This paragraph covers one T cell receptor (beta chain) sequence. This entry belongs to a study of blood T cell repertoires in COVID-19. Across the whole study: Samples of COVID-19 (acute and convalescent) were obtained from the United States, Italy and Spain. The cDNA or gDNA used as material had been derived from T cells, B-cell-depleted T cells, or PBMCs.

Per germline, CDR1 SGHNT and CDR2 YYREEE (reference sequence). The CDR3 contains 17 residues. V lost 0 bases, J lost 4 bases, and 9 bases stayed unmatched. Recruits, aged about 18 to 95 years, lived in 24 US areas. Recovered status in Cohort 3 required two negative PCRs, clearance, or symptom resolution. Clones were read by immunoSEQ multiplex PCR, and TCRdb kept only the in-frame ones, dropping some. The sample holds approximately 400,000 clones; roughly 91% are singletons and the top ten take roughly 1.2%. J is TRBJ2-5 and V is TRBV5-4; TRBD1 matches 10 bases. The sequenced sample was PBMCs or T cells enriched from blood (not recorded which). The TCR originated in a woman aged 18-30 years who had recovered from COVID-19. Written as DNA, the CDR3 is TGTGCCAGCAGCTTGGGGGGCGGGACAGGGGAACGAGAGACCCAGTACTTC. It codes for CASSLGGGTGERETQYF.